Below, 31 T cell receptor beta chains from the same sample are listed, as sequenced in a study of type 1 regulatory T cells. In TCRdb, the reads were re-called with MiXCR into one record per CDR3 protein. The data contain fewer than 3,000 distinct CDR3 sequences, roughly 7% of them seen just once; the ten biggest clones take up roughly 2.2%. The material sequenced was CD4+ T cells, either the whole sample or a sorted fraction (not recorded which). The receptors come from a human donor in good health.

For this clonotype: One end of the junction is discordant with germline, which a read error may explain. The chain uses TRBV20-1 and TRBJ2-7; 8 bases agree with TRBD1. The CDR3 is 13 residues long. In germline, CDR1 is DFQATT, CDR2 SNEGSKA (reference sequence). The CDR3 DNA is TGCAGTGCTGACGACAGGGGAAGGTACGGGCAGTACTTC. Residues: CSADDRGRYGQYF.

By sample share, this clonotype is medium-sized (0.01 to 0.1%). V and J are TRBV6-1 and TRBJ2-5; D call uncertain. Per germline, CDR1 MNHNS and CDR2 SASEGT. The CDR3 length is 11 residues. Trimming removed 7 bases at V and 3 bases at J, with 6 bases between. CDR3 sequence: CASTHEETQYF. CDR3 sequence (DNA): TGTGCCAGCACCCATGAAGAGACCCAGTACTTC.

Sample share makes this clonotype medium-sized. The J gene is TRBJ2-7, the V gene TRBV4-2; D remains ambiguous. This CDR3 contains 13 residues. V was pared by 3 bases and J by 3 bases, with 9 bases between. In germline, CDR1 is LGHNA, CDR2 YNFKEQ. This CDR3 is CASSQEFGYEQYF. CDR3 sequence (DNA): TGTGCCAGCAGCCAGGAGTTTGGCTACGAGCAGTACTTC.

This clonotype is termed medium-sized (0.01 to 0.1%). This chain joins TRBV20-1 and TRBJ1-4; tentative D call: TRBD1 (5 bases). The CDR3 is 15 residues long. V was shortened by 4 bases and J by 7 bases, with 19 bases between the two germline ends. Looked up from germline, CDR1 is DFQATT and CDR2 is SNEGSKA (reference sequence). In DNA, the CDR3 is TGCAGTGCTACACCTCCGGGGCTACGCTTTGAAAAACTGTTTTTT. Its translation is CSATPPGLRFEKLFF.

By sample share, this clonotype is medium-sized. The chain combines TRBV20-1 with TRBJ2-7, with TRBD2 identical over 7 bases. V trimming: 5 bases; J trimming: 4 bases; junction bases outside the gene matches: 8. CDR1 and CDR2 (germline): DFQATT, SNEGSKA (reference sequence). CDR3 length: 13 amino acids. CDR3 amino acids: CSAGLGGNYEQYF. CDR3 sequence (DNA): TGCAGTGCTGGATTGGGAGGGAATTACGAGCAGTACTTC.

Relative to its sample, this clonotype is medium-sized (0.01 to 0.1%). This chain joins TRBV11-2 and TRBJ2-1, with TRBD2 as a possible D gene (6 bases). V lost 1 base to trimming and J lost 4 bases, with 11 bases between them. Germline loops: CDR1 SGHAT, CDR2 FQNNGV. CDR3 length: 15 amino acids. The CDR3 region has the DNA TGTGCCAGCAGCTTAGGGGCGGGGTGGTACAATGAGCAGTTCTTC. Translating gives CASSLGAGWYNEQFF.

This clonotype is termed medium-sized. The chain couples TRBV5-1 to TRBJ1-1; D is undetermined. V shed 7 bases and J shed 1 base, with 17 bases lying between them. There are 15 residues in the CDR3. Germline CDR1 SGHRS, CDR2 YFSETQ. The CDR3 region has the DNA TGCGCCAGCTCTACCTTAACAGCGGAGAACACTGAAGCTTTCTTT. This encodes CASSTLTAENTEAFF.

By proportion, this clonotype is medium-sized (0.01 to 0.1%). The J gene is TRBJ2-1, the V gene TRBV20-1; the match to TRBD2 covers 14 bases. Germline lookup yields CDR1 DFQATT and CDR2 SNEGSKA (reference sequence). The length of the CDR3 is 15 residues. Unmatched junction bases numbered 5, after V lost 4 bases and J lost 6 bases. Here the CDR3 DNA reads TGCAGTGCTACGACTAGCGGGGGGGCCCCCAATGAGCAGTTCTTC. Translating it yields CSATTSGGAPNEQFF.

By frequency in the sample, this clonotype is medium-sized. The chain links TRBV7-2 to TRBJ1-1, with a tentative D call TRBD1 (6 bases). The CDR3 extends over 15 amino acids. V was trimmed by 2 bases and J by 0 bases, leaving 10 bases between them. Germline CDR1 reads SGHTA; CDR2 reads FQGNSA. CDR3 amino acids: CASSLQTGLNTEAFF. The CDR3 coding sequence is TGTGCCAGCAGCTTACAGACAGGCCTGAACACTGAAGCTTTCTTT.

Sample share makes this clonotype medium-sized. The CDR3 region is CSAERSGVGTEAFF. The CDR3 DNA reads as TGCAGTGCTGAGAGGTCGGGAGTGGGGACTGAAGCTTTCTTT. The J gene is TRBJ1-1, the V gene TRBV20-1; D call uncertain. The V end was cut by 5 bases, the J end by 5 bases, with 18 bases between. Germline V lookup: CDR1 DFQATT, CDR2 SNEGSKA (reference sequence). This CDR3 spans 14 amino acids.

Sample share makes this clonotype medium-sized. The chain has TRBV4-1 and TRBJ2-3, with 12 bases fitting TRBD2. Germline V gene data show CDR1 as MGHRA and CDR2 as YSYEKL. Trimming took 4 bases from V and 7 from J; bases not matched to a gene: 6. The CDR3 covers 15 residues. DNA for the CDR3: TGCGCCAGCAGCCCCGGACTAGCGGGGACCAATACGCAGTATTTT. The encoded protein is CASSPGLAGTNTQYF.

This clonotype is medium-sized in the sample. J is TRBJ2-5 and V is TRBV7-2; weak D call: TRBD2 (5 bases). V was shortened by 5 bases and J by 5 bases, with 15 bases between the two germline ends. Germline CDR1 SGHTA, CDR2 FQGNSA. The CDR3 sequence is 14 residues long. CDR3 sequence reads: CASSRPGERETQYF. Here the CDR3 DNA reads TGTGCCAGCAGCCGACCTGGGGAGAGGGAGACCCAGTACTTC.

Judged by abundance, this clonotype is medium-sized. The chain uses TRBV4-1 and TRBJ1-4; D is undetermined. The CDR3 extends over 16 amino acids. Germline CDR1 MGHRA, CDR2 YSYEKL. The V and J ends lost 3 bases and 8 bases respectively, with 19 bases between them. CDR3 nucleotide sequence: TGCGCCAGCAGCCACCCGCCGAGGCTCCTAGACGAAAAACTGTTTTTT. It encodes CASSHPPRLLDEKLFF.

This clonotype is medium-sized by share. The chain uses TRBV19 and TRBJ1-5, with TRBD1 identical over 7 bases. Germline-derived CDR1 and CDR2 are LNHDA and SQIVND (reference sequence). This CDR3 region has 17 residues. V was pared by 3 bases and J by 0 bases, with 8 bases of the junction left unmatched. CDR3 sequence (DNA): TGTGCCAGTAGTATCAGAGGGACAGCCTATAGCAATCAGCCCCAGCATTTT. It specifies CASSIRGTAYSNQPQHF.

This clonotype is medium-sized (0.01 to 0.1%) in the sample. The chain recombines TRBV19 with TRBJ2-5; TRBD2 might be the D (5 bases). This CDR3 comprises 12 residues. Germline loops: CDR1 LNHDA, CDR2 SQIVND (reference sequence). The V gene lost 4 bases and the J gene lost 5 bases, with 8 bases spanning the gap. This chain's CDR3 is CASSRSGETQYF. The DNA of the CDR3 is TGTGCCAGTAGTAGGAGCGGTGAGACCCAGTACTTC.

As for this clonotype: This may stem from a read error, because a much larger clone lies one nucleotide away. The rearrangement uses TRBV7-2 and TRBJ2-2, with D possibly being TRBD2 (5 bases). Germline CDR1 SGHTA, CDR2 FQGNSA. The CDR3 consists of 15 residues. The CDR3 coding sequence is TGTGCCAGCAGCACTCGACGGGAAGACACCGAGGAGCTGTTTTTT. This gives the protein CASSTRREDTEELFF.

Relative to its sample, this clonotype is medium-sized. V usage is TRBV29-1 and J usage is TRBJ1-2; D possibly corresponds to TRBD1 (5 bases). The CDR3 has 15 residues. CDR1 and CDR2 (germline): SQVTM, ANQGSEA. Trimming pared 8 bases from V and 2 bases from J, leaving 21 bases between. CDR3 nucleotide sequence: TGCAGCACCCATGGGACGGAGGAAAACAACTATGGCTACACCTTC. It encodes CSTHGTEENNYGYTF.

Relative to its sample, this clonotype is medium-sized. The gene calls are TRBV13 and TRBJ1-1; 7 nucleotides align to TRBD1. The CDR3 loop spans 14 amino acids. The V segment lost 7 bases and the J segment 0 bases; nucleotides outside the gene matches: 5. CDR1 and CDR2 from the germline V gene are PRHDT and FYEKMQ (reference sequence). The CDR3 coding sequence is TGTGCCAGCAACGGGGGACAGTTGAACACTGAAGCTTTCTTT. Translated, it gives CASNGGQLNTEAFF.

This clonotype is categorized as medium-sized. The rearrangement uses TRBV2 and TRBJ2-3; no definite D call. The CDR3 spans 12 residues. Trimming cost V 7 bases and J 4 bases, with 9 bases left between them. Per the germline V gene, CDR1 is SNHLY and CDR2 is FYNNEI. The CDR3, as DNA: TGTGCCAGCACTAGGTATTCAGATACGCAGTATTTT. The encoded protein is CASTRYSDTQYF.

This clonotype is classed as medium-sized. The CDR3 region is CSVDSERDGYTF. Here the CDR3 DNA reads TGCAGCGTTGATTCAGAGAGAGATGGCTACACCTTC. The genes are TRBV29-1 and TRBJ1-2; D remains ambiguous. The CDR3 covers 12 residues. V was shortened by 3 bases and J by 6 bases, with 11 bases between the two germline ends. The germline V gene has CDR1 SQVTM and CDR2 ANQGSEA.

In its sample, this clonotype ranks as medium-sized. CDR3 in amino acids: CSASRVGVNTEAFF. CDR3 sequence (DNA): TGCAGTGCTAGTAGAGTGGGGGTGAACACTGAAGCTTTCTTT. The V call is TRBV20-1, the J call TRBJ1-1, with D perhaps TRBD1 (5 bases). This CDR3 contains 14 residues. Trimming removed 3 bases from V and 0 bases from J, with 11 bases in between. Germline V gene data show CDR1 as DFQATT and CDR2 as SNEGSKA (reference sequence).

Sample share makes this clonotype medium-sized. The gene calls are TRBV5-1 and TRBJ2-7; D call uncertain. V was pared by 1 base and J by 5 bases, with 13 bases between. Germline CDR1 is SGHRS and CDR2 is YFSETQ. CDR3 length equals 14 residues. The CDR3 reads CASSLRLGIDEQYF. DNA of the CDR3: TGCGCCAGCAGCTTGCGTCTCGGTATAGACGAGCAGTACTTC.

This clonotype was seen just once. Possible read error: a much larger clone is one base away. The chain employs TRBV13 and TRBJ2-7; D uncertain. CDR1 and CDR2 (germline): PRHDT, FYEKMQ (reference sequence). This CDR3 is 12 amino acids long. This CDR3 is CTSSLQGYEQYF. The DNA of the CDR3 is TGTACCAGCAGCCTGCAAGGATACGAGCAGTACTTC.

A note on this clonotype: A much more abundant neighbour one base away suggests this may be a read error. The CDR3 here is CANRGGSGSEQYF. The CDR3 bases are TGTGCCAACCGCGGAGGGTCTGGGAGCGAGCAGTACTTC. The V and J genes are TRBV10-3 and TRBJ2-7; D is perhaps TRBD2 (6 bases). V was trimmed by 10 bases and J by 6 bases, leaving 19 bases between them. The CDR3 has 13 residues. Germline loops: CDR1 ENHRY, CDR2 SYGVKD.

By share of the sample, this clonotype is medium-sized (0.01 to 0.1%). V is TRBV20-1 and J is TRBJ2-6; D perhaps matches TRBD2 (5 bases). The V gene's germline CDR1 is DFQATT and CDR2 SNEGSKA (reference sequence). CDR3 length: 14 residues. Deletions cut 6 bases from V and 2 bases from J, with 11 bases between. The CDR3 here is CSADSLTGANVLTF. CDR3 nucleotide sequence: TGCAGTGCGGACTCACTCACTGGGGCCAACGTCCTGACTTTC.

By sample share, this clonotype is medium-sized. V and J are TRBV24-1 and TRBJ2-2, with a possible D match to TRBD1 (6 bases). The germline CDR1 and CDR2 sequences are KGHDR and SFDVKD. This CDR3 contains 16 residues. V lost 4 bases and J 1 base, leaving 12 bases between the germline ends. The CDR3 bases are TGTGCCACCAGTGACTTTGGGACACTGAACACCGGGGAGCTGTTTTTT. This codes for CATSDFGTLNTGELFF.

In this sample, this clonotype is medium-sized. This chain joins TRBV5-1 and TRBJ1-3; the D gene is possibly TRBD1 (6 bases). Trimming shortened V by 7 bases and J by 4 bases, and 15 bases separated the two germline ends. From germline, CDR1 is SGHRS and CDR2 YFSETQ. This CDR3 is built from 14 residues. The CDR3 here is CASSPGAPGNTIYF. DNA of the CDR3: TGCGCCAGCTCCCCAGGGGCGCCAGGAAACACCATATATTTT.

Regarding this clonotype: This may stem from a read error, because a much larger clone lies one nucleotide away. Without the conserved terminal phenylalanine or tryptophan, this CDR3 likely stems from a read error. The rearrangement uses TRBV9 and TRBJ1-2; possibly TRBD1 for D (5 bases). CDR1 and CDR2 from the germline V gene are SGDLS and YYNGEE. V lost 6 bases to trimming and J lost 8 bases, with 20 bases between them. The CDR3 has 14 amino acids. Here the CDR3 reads CASNNGGPGRGYTS. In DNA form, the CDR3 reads TGTGCCAGCAACAATGGCGGGCCAGGGAGAGGCTACACCTCC.

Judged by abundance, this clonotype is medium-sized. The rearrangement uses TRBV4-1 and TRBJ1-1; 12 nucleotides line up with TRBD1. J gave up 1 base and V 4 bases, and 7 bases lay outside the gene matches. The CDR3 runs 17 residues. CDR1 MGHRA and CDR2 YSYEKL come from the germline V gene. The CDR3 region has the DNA TGCGCCAGCAGCCCACTTTGGGGACAGGGGGCGAACACTGAAGCTTTCTTT. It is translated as CASSPLWGQGANTEAFF.

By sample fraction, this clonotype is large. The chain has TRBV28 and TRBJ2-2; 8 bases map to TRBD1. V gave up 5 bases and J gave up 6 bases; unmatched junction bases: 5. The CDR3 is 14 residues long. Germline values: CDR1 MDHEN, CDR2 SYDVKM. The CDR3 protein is CASSVRQGSGELFF. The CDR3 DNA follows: TGTGCCAGCAGTGTAAGACAGGGGTCCGGGGAGCTGTTTTTT.

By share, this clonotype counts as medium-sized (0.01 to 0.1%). CDR3 in amino acids: CASSLHRTGRETQYF. The CDR3 DNA reads TGTGCCAGCAGTTTACACAGGACAGGGCGAGAGACCCAGTACTTC. V gene TRBV11-1 combines with J gene TRBJ2-5; 8 bases fit TRBD1. This CDR3 comprises 15 residues. With V trimmed by 6 bases and J by 4 bases, 10 bases remained unmatched. Germline CDR1 reads SGHAT; CDR2 reads FQDESV (reference sequence).